This TCR beta chain was profiled in a study of PD-1 blockade in classical Hodgkin lymphoma (dated by TCRdb to the early 2020s). For context, the study as a whole: Nivolumab dosing was 3 mg/kg intravenously every 2 weeks, continuing until either disease progression or unacceptable toxicity. The study used TCR beta sequencing and CyTOF to define a peripheral blood immune signature of response to PD-1 blockade in classical Hodgkin lymphoma.

Genomic DNA was isolated using the Qiagen DNeasy kit from unsorted PBMCs as well as from negatively selected CD4+ and CD8+ fractions. TCR beta CDR3 regions were amplified by immunoSEQ multiplex PCR using primers annealing to V and J segments. A synthetic immune receptor repertoire was used to minimize amplification bias, and any remaining bias was removed computationally after sequencing. The paper's processing steps were these. Repertoire diversity was quantified as the Shannon entropy index using custom Python scripts. The unsorted, CD4+ and CD8+ repertoires were each analyzed separately, with the exception of combined analyses, where CD4+ and CD8+ sequences were merged in silico. A clone counted as expanded when the clone's frequency after treatment rose at least 2-fold relative to C1D1, and clones undetected at baseline were given a pseudocount of 0.5. Singleton clones were defined as clones with 0 or 1 copy at C1D1, and non-singleton clones were defined as clones with 2 or more copies. By matching protein sequences in sorted samples from the same patient, clones expanded in unsorted samples were annotated as CD4+, CD8+ or unknown. Wilcoxon tests on paired samples were used to test diversity changes from C1D1 to C4D1. Sourced from immuneACCESS, this table was stored by TCRdb with only in-frame sequences that have V and J called. A share of the clones is absent; for the studies checked, an unresolved V gene accounts for under half, and the remainder has no known explanation. D and trimming come from the DNA, and the V and J calls and clone size come from that table. For this sample there are 55,000 to 75,000 clones; more than 85% appear just once. The top ten hold roughly 8% of the sample.

Interpreted using the paper, the time point label stands for: cycle 1 day 1 (C1D1), immediately before nivolumab initiation. Every trial patient had relapsed after autologous stem cell transplantation, and cohorts A, B and C differed in prior brentuximab vedotin exposure. The trial cohort was composed of approximately 60 patients with relapsed/refractory classical Hodgkin lymphoma, for whom complete response, partial response or progressive disease was recorded as best overall response. Trial patients were treated with single-agent nivolumab in the multi-cohort phase II CheckMate 205 trial. An independent review committee assessed best overall response by applying the 2007 International Working Group response criteria. Trial PBMCs were collected just before the start of nivolumab (C1D1) and during therapy at cycle 2 day 1 and cycle 4 day 1. After peripheral blood was drawn into 8 mL Vacutainer Cell Preparation Tubes, PBMCs were isolated by centrifugation and then cryopreserved.

The cysteine opens and the phenylalanine closes a CDR3 of 15 amino acids. Only the CDR3 part of the read is kept: 45 bases, read in frame from the first base. At the junction V is shortened by 4 bases and J by 6 bases; bases outside the gene matches: 5. As encoded in the germline V gene (reference sequence), CDR1 is LNHDA while CDR2 is SQIVND. Study-level results and caveats: CD4+ but not CD8+ TCR diversity rose significantly by C4D1 (p=0.0027 vs p=0.16), most apparent in complete responders (p=0.02). Lower diversity was seen in patients whose nivolumab began less than 1 year after ASCT, and these patients were left out of later analyses so that immune reconstitution would not confound the results. Trial patients with a complete response had baseline diversity similar to that of newly diagnosed patients, while partial responders and progressors had significantly lower diversity. Only a single clinical trial cohort was studied, and what caused the repertoire differences, possibly disease activity or prior therapy, remained undefined. Baseline TCR diversity was reported to be lower in newly diagnosed patients than in healthy donors and to be lower still in relapsed/refractory patients.

Details on this clone: There is no known antigen for this receptor. No base quality values were provided; no much bigger clone lies one nucleotide off.

This receptor chain uses TRBV19 and TRBJ2-1; 11 bases in between match TRBD1. The receptor's source is a human donor with classical Hodgkin lymphoma. Specimen: peripheral blood mononuclear cells (PBMCs), collected at baseline. The CDR3 loop reads CASSRDRGVRNEQFF. At the DNA level, the sequence is TGTGCCAGTAGTAGGGACAGGGGGGTCCGCAATGAGCAGTTCTTC. This CDR3, with the reference TRBV19 and TRBJ2-1 proteins standing in past its ends, gives the full variable domain DGGITQSPKYLFRKEGQNVTLSCEQNLNHDAMYWYRQDPGQGLRLIYYSQIVNDFQKGDIAEGYSVSREKKESFPLTVTSAQKNPTAFYLCASSRDRGVRNEQFFGPGTRLTVL.